This T cell receptor beta chain was sequenced in a study of OX40 agonist ivuxolimab in advanced cancers. Whole-study context: Patients took ivuxolimab, an agonistic anti-OX40 (CD134) antibody. Melanoma, hepatocellular carcinoma, head and neck or renal cell cancer occurred in dose-escalation patients. Aged roughly 23 to 80 with a mean of 60 years, they were about 83% male. Study-wide points: It was not determined which antigens were specifically recognized by the peripheral T cells that had undergone clonal expansion.

Per germline, CDR1 SGHTA and CDR2 FQGNSA. The CDR3 is 13 amino acids. V was trimmed by 2 bases and J by 3 bases, leaving 7 bases between them. Remarks on this clone: Antigen: not known. At the DNA level, this CDR3 is encoded by other sequences in the same sample as well.

Clones were sequenced by immunoSEQ multiplex PCR, and TCRdb holds only the in-frame ones, with some missing. The sample yields 90,000 to 130,000 clones, approximately 89% seen once. The sample consisted of CD4+ or CD8+ T cells sorted from blood, taken in a trial of the OX40 agonist ivuxolimab. The TCR originated in an adult with an advanced solid tumor such as melanoma, head and neck, liver or kidney cancer. The rearrangement joins TRBV7-2 to TRBJ1-1; D is undetermined. The CDR3: CASSLQGYTEAFF. The CDR3 bases are TGTGCCAGCAGCTTACAAGGATACACTGAAGCTTTCTTT.